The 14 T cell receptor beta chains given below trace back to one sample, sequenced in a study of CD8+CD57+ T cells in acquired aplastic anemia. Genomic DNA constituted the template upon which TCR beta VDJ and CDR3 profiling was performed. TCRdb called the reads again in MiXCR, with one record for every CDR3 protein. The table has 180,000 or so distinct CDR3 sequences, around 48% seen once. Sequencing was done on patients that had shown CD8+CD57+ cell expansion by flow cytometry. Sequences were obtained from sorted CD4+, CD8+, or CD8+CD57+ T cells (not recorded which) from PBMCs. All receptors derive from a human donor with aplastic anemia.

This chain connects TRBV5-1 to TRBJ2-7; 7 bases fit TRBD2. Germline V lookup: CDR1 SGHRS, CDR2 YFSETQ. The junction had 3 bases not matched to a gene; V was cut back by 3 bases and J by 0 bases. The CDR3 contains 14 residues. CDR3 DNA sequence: TGCGCCAGCAGCTCAAGCGGGGCCTCCTACGAGCAGTACTTC. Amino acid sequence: CASSSSGASYEQYF. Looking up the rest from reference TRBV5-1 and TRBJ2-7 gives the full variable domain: KAGVTQTPRYLIKTRGQQVTLSCSPISGHRSVSWYQQTPGQGLQFLFEYFSETQRNKGNFPGRFSGRQFSNSRSEMNVSTLELGDSALYLCASSSSGASYEQYFGPGTRLTVT.

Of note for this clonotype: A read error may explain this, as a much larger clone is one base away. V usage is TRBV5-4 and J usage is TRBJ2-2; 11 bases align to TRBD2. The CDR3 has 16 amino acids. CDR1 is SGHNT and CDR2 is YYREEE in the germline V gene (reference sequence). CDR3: CAGSASSGRSSGELFF. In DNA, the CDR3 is TGTGCCGGCAGCGCCTCTAGCGGGAGGTCTTCCGGGGAGCTGTTTTTT.

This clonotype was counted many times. The CDR3 sequence is CSARGLGGAYEQYF. The CDR3 DNA is TGCAGTGCCAGGGGACTTGGGGGGGCCTACGAGCAGTACTTC. The chain couples TRBV20-1 to TRBJ2-7; TRBD2 is a possible D gene (7 bases). The V and J ends lost 6 bases and 2 bases respectively, with 17 bases between them. Germline V CDR1 and CDR2: DFQATT, SNEGSKA (reference sequence). The CDR3 covers 14 residues.

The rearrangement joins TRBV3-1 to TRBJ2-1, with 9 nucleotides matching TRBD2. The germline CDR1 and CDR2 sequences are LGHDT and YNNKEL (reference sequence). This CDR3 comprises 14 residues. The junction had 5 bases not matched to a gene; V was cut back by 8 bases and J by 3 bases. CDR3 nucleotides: TGTGCCAGCGGGAGGACTAGCGTCTACAATGAGCAGTTCTTC. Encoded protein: CASGRTSVYNEQFF.

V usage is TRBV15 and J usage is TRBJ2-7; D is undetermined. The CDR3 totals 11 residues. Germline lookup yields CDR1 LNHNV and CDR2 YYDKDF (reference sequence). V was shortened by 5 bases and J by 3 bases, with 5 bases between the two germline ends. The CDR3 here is CATSPGYEQYF. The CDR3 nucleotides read TGTGCCACCAGCCCAGGCTACGAGCAGTACTTC.

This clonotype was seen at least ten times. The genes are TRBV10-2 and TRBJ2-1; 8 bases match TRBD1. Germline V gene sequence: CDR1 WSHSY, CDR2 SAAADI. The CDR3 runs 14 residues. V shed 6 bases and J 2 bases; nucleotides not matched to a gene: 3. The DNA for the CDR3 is TGCGCCAGCAGCGGACAGGGCACCTACAATGAGCAGTTCTTC. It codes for CASSGQGTYNEQFF.

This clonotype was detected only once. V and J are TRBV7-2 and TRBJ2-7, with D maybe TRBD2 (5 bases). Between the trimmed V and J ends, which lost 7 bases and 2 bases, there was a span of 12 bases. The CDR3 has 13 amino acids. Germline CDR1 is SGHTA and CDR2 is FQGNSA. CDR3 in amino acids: CASKIAITYEQYF. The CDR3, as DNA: TGTGCCAGCAAAATAGCGATCACCTACGAGCAGTACTTC.

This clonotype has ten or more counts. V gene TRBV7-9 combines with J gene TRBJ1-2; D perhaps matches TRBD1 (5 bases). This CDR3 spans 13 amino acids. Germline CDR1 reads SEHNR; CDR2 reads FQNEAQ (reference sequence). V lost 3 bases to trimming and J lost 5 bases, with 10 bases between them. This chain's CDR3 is CASSFKGPYGYTF. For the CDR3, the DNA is TGTGCCAGCAGCTTTAAGGGGCCTTATGGCTACACCTTC.

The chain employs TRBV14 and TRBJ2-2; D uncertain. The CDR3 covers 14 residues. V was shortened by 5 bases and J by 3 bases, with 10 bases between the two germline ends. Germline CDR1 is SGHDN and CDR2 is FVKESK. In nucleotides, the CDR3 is TGTGCCAGCAGCTGGAACTTATACACCGGGGAGCTGTTTTTT. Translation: CASSWNLYTGELFF.

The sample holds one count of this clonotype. Here the CDR3 DNA reads TGTGCCAGCAGTTCACGGGGACCCAGCGCAGCTTTCTTT. As protein: CASSSRGPSAAFF. The chain recombines TRBV2 with TRBJ1-1; a weak D match, TRBD1 (5 bases). This CDR3 spans 13 amino acids. Per germline, CDR1 SNHLY and CDR2 FYNNEI. V shed 5 bases and J shed 10 bases, with 17 bases lying between them. Supplemented by reference TRBV2 and TRBJ1-1, the full variable domain reads EPEVTQTPSHQVTQMGQEVILRCVPISNHLYFYWYRQILGQKVEFLVSFYNNEISEKSEIFDDQFSVERPDGSNFTLKIRSTKLEDSAMYFCASSSRGPSAAFFGQGTRLTVV.

Here the CDR3 reads CASRLAGGSWDTQYF. In DNA, the CDR3 is TGTGCCAGCCGCCTAGCGGGAGGGTCGTGGGATACGCAGTATTTT. The rearrangement uses TRBV27 and TRBJ2-3; 12 nucleotides agree with TRBD2. Germline lookup yields CDR1 MNHEY and CDR2 SMNVEV (reference sequence). This CDR3 comprises 15 residues. Losses at the gene ends were 8 bases for V and 6 bases for J; bases not matched to a gene: 9.

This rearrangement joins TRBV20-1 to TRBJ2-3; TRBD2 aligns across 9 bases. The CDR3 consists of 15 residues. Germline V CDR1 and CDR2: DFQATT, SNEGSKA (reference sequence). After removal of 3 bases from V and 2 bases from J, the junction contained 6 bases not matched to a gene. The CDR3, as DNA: TGCAGTGCTAGTGGCTTAGCGGGGGTCACAGATACGCAGTATTTT. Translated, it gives CSASGLAGVTDTQYF.

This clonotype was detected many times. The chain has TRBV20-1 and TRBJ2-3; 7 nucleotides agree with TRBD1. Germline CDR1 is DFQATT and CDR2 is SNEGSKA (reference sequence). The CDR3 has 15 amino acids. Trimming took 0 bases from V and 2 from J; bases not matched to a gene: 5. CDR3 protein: CSAREWDRLTDTQYF. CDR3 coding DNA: TGCAGTGCTAGAGAATGGGACAGACTCACAGATACGCAGTATTTT.

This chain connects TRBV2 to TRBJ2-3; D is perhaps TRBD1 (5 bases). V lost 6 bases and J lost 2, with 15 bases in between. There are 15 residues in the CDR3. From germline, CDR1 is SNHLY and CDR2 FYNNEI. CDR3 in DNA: TGTGCCAGCAGGCAGGGTCCTGGAAACACAGATACGCAGTATTTT. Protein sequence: CASRQGPGNTDTQYF.